Shown below are 3 T cell receptor beta chains from a single sample sequenced in a study of blood T cell repertoires in COVID-19. Clones were read by immunoSEQ multiplex PCR, and TCRdb kept only the in-frame ones, dropping some. The sample lists 200,000 to 250,000 clones; about 90% were seen once. Material: PBMCs or T cells enriched from blood (not recorded which). The origin of the receptors is a woman aged 50 to 60 with acute COVID-19.

The CDR3 DNA reads as TGTGCCAGCAGTCTACCTTCCACAGGAGATAATCAGCCCCAGCATTTT. This codes for CASSLPSTGDNQPQHF. The J gene is TRBJ1-5, the V gene TRBV2, with D tentatively TRBD1 (5 bases). The CDR3 runs 16 residues. Germline V gene sequence: CDR1 SNHLY, CDR2 FYNNEI. Trimming left V 5 bases short and J 4 bases short, with 18 bases between.

The CDR3 region is CASSFRGRGPGETQYF. The CDR3 DNA sequence: TGTGCCAGCAGCTTTAGGGGCAGGGGGCCGGGGGAGACCCAGTACTTC. The chain has TRBV27 and TRBJ2-5; 8 bases fit TRBD1. Germline loops: CDR1 MNHEY, CDR2 SMNVEV (reference sequence). There are 16 residues in the CDR3. V dropped 6 bases and J dropped 5; count of bases not matched to a gene: 14.

The V gene is TRBV6-5, the J gene TRBJ1-5; possibly TRBD1 for D (5 bases). The CDR3 is made up of 15 amino acids. Germline V CDR1 and CDR2: MNHEY, SVGAGI. V was pared by 5 bases and J by 4 bases, with 15 bases between. Here the CDR3 DNA reads TGTGCCAGCAGTCACGAAACTCAGGGAAATCAGCCCCAGCATTTT. Residues: CASSHETQGNQPQHF.